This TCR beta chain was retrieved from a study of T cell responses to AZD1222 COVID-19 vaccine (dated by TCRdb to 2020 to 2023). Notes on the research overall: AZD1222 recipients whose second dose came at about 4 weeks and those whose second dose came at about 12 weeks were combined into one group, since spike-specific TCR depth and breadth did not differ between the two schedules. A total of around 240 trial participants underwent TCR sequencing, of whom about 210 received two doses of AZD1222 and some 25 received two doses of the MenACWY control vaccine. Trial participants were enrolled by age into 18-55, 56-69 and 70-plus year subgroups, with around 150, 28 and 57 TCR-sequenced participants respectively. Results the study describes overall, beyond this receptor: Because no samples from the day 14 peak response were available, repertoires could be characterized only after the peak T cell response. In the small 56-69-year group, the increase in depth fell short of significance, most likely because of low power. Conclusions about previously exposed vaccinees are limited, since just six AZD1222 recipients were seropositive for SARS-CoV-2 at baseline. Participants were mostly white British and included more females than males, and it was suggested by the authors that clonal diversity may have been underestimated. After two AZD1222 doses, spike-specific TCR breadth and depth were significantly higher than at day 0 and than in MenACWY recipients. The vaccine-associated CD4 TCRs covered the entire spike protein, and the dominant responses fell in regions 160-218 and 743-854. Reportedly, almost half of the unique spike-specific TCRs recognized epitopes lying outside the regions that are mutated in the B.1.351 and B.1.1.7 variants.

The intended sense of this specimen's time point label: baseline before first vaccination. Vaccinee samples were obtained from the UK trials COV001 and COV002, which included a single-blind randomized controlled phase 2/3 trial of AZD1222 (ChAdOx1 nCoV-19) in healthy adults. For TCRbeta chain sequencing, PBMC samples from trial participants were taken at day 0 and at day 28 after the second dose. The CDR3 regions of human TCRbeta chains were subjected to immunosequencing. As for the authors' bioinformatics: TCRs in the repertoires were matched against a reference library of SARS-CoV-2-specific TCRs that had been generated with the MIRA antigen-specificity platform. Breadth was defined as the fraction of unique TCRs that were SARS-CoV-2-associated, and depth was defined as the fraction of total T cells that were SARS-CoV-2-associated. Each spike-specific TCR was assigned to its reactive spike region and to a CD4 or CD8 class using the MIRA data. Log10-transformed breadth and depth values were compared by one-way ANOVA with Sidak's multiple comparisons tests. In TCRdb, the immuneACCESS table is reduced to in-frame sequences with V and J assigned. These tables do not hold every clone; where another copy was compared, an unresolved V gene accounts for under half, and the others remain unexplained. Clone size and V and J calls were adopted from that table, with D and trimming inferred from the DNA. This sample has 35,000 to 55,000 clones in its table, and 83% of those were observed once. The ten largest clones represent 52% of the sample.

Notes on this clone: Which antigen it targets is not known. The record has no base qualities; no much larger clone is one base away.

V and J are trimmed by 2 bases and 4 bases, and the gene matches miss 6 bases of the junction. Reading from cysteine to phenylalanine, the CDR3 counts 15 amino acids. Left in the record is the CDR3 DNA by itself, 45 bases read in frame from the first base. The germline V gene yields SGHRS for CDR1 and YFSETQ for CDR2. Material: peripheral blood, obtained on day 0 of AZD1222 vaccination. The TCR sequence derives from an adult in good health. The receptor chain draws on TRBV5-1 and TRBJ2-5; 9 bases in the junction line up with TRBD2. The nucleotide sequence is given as TGCGCCAGCAGCTTTAGCGCGGGAGGGCGAGAGACCCAGTACTTC. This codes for CASSFSAGGRETQYF. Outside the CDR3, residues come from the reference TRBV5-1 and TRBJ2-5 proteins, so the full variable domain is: KAGVTQTPRYLIKTRGQQVTLSCSPISGHRSVSWYQQTPGQGLQFLFEYFSETQRNKGNFPGRFSGRQFSNSRSEMNVSTLELGDSALYLCASSFSAGGRETQYFGPGTRLLVL.